This T cell receptor beta chain appears in the sequencing data of a study of post-analysis software for immune sequencing data (dated by TCRdb to 2014 to 2015). Context from the whole study: Recorded disease courses included relapsing-remitting, secondary progressive and progressive-relapsing multiple sclerosis, with some patients lacking subtype annotation. The multiple sclerosis patient repertoires were compared with 11 previously published healthy control repertoires from donors aged about 6 to 26 years. A subset of samples was prepared in parallel using single-end sample barcoding, then pooled and co-amplified after Illumina adapter ligation. What the research found in general, with its limitations: Multiple sclerosis patients had significantly lower normalized Chao1 diversity than controls, a result that suggests substantial peripheral T-cell clonal expansion. Significantly higher frequencies in patients than in controls were found for roughly five TRBV segments, including TRBV5-6, TRBV5-1 and TRBV20-1. When samples were clustered directly using the F measure, samples prepared in the same batch co-clustered strongly, which prompted a batch-effect correction. The control group was slightly older than the multiple sclerosis patient group.

This clonotype has more than one count but fewer than ten. What antigen it recognizes has not been identified. There are no base qualities to consult, and no much larger clone falls within one base. Library creation used PCR. The instrument given in TCRdb is Illumina HiSeq 2500. To reduce PCR and sequencing biases, unique molecular identifiers were built into the TCR beta cDNA libraries. Every 1 to 10 million input T cells yielded 500,000 or so cDNA molecules, meaning each molecule approximated one T cell. The patient libraries were prepared and sequenced using the same protocol as the earlier healthy control dataset. Within a given batch, samples were prepared together, multiplexed and sequenced on the same HiSeq lane. The original pipeline was this. Raw barcoded reads were processed with MIGEC, discarding single-read molecular identifier groups before consensus assembly and CDR3 extraction. Clonotype tables were post-analysed with VDJtools, normalizing diversity by down-sampling all datasets to the smallest sample size. To correct batch-related cross-sample contamination, repertoire overlap clustering matched CDR3 amino acid sequences but not nucleotide sequences. Using fastp trimming at Q25 and MiXCR clonotype assembly, TCRdb reanalyzed the public sequencing data and kept in-frame beta chains. Entries are consolidated by CDR3 protein sequence, retaining the most common genes and DNA. The V and J calls reflect TCRdb's pipeline rather than the authors' work. Within this sample are about 430,000 distinct CDR3 sequences, with 39% of them counted one time only. Around 8% of the sample rests with the top ten.

The germline V gene (reference sequence) gives CDR1 as SEHNR and CDR2 as FQNEAQ. V is pared back by 8 bases and J by 2 bases, with 16 bases lying between the germline termini. The cysteine opens and the phenylalanine closes a CDR3 of 14 amino acids. CDR3 DNA only is kept here, 42 bases in frame from base 1. To demonstrate the VDJtools post-analysis software, TCR beta repertoires were profiled from the peripheral blood of more than 10 young patients with multiple sclerosis. The multiple sclerosis patients were children and adolescents between roughly 6 and 17 years of age. What was sequenced was blood. The rearrangement joined TRBV7-9 to TRBJ2-7; the D gene is perhaps TRBD1, from 6 matching bases. The receptor's source is a girl aged 2-10 years with multiple sclerosis. The sequenced DNA: TGTGCCAGCTCGGCAACAGGGTCCCCCTACGAGCAGTACTTC. Its protein is CASSATGSPYEQYF.